This T cell receptor (beta chain) was sequenced during a study of shared clonotypes between healthy human individuals. Study-wide points: Among donors, sharing of clonotypes was expected to be affected by sequencing depth.

Per the authors' pipeline: For the immunoSEQ data, sequences were junction-only without quality scores, so filtering differed. Generated by immunoSEQ multiplex PCR, the TCRdb table keeps only in-frame clones and is missing some. V, J and clone size are those of that table, while D and trimming were read from the DNA. The sample contains some 2,500,000 clones, roughly 93% of which appear only once. The CDR3 runs to 13 residues. CDR1 is GTSNPN, CDR2 SVGIG, per germline (reference sequence). V was clipped by 3 bases and J by 1 base, with 8 bases between them. In the case of this clone: Its antigen is undetermined.

This TCR was sampled from a man in his late teens or twenties in good health. Some clones in this sample may be carry-over from other donors' samples. Sequenced sample: naive CD4+ T cells from PBMCs. Subset of the sample: CD45RA+ positively selected. The rearrangement joins TRBV30 to TRBJ2-3; the D is unclear. The CDR3 nucleotides read TGTGCCTGGAGACCCGCCGGCACAGATACGCAGTATTTT. Its translation is CAWRPAGTDTQYF. Supplemented by reference TRBV30 and TRBJ2-3, the full variable domain reads SQTIHQWPATLVQPVGSPLSLECTVEGTSNPNLYWYRQAAGRGLQLLFYSVGIGQISSEVPQNLSASRPQDRQFILSSKKLLLSDSGFYLCAWRPAGTDTQYFGPGTRLTVL.